These 9 T cell receptor beta chains share one sample of origin, sequenced in a study of blood T cell repertoires in COVID-19. Sequenced by immunoSEQ multiplex PCR; TCRdb stores in-frame clones only, minus some. The sample yields 220,000 or so clones, 80% to 85% seen once. Material for sequencing was peripheral blood. The receptors were gathered from a woman aged 60-75 years who had recovered from COVID-19.

The CDR3: CASSQIRGAGEKLFF. The CDR3 coding sequence is TGTGCCAGCAGCCAAATACGGGGGGCCGGTGAAAAACTGTTTTTT. The J gene is TRBJ1-4, the V gene TRBV14, with D possibly matching TRBD1 (6 bases). This CDR3 has 15 amino acids. V was trimmed by 2 bases and J by 7 bases, leaving 14 bases between them. Germline V gene data show CDR1 as SGHDN and CDR2 as FVKESK.

Remarks on this clone: At one end the junction does not follow the germline gene, possibly because of a read error. This rearrangement joins TRBV6-5 to TRBJ1-2, with a possible D match to TRBD1 (6 bases). The CDR3 loop spans 12 amino acids. Germline V gene sequence: CDR1 MNHEY, CDR2 SVGAGI. The DNA for the CDR3 is TGTGCCAGCAGTTCCCCGGACAGCGGATCTTCCTTC. This gives the protein CASSSPDSGSSF.

The chain has TRBV9 and TRBJ2-1, with TRBD2 matching 9 bases. The CDR3 covers 15 residues. J was trimmed by 7 bases and V by 0 bases; bases with no gene match: 5. Germline-derived CDR1 and CDR2 are SGDLS and YYNGEE. The CDR3 nucleotides read TGTGCCAGCAGCGTAGGTGCGGGGGGGCTAAATGAGCAGTTCTTC. This translates into CASSVGAGGLNEQFF.

This clone was seen a handful of times. The chain carries TRBV4-2 and TRBJ1-5; a weak D match, TRBD1 (6 bases). The CDR3 runs to 15 residues. The germline CDR1 and CDR2 sequences are LGHNA and YNFKEQ. Trimming left V 2 bases short and J 3 bases short, with 11 bases between. The CDR3 sequence: CASSQRNRDNQPQHF. The CDR3, as DNA: TGTGCCAGCAGCCAAAGGAACAGGGACAATCAGCCCCAGCATTTT.

The V and J genes are TRBV12-3 or TRBV12-4 and TRBJ1-1; D is perhaps TRBD1 (5 bases). The CDR3 totals 13 residues. Trimming stripped 3 bases from V and 7 bases from J, with 12 bases between. CDR3 protein: CASSFGGVGEAFF. The CDR3 DNA is TGTGCCAGCAGTTTTGGAGGGGTCGGTGAAGCTTTCTTT.

In its sample, this clone was seen a few times. This chain joins TRBV4-1 and TRBJ2-5; 8 bases align to TRBD1. The CDR3 totals 16 residues. V dropped 1 base and J dropped 7; count of bases not matched to a gene: 11. In germline, CDR1 is MGHRA, CDR2 YSYEKL. The CDR3 reads CASSQGGARGLGTQYF. Here the CDR3 DNA reads TGCGCCAGCAGCCAAGGAGGAGCCAGGGGGCTGGGGACCCAGTACTTC.

This chain connects TRBV18 to TRBJ1-1; D perhaps matches TRBD1 (6 bases). The CDR3 spans 14 residues. The germline gives CDR1 KGHSH, CDR2 LQKENI. The germline V and J ends were trimmed by 0 bases and 6 bases, with 11 bases remaining between them. CDR3 residues: CASSPPRGAAEAFF. The CDR3 region has the DNA TGTGCCAGCTCACCACCCCGGGGGGCAGCTGAAGCTTTCTTT.

This clone appeared once. The chain employs TRBV12-5 and TRBJ2-5; 7 bases agree with TRBD1. The J segment lost 5 bases and the V segment lost 6 bases, leaving 3 bases of the junction unmatched. Germline CDR1 and CDR2: LGHNT and FRNRAP. The CDR3 totals 12 residues. CDR3 DNA: TGTGCTAGTGGAGACAGGGTTGAGACCCAGTACTTC. Protein sequence: CASGDRVETQYF.

CDR3 sequence (DNA): TGTGCCAGCAATCGACAGGGGGGTGGCTACACCTTC. Residues: CASNRQGGGYTF. The V call is TRBV2, the J call TRBJ1-2, with 9 positions matching TRBD1. Trimming removed 7 bases from V and 7 bases from J; junction bases left unmatched: 4. Germline lookup yields CDR1 SNHLY and CDR2 FYNNEI. CDR3 length: 12 residues.